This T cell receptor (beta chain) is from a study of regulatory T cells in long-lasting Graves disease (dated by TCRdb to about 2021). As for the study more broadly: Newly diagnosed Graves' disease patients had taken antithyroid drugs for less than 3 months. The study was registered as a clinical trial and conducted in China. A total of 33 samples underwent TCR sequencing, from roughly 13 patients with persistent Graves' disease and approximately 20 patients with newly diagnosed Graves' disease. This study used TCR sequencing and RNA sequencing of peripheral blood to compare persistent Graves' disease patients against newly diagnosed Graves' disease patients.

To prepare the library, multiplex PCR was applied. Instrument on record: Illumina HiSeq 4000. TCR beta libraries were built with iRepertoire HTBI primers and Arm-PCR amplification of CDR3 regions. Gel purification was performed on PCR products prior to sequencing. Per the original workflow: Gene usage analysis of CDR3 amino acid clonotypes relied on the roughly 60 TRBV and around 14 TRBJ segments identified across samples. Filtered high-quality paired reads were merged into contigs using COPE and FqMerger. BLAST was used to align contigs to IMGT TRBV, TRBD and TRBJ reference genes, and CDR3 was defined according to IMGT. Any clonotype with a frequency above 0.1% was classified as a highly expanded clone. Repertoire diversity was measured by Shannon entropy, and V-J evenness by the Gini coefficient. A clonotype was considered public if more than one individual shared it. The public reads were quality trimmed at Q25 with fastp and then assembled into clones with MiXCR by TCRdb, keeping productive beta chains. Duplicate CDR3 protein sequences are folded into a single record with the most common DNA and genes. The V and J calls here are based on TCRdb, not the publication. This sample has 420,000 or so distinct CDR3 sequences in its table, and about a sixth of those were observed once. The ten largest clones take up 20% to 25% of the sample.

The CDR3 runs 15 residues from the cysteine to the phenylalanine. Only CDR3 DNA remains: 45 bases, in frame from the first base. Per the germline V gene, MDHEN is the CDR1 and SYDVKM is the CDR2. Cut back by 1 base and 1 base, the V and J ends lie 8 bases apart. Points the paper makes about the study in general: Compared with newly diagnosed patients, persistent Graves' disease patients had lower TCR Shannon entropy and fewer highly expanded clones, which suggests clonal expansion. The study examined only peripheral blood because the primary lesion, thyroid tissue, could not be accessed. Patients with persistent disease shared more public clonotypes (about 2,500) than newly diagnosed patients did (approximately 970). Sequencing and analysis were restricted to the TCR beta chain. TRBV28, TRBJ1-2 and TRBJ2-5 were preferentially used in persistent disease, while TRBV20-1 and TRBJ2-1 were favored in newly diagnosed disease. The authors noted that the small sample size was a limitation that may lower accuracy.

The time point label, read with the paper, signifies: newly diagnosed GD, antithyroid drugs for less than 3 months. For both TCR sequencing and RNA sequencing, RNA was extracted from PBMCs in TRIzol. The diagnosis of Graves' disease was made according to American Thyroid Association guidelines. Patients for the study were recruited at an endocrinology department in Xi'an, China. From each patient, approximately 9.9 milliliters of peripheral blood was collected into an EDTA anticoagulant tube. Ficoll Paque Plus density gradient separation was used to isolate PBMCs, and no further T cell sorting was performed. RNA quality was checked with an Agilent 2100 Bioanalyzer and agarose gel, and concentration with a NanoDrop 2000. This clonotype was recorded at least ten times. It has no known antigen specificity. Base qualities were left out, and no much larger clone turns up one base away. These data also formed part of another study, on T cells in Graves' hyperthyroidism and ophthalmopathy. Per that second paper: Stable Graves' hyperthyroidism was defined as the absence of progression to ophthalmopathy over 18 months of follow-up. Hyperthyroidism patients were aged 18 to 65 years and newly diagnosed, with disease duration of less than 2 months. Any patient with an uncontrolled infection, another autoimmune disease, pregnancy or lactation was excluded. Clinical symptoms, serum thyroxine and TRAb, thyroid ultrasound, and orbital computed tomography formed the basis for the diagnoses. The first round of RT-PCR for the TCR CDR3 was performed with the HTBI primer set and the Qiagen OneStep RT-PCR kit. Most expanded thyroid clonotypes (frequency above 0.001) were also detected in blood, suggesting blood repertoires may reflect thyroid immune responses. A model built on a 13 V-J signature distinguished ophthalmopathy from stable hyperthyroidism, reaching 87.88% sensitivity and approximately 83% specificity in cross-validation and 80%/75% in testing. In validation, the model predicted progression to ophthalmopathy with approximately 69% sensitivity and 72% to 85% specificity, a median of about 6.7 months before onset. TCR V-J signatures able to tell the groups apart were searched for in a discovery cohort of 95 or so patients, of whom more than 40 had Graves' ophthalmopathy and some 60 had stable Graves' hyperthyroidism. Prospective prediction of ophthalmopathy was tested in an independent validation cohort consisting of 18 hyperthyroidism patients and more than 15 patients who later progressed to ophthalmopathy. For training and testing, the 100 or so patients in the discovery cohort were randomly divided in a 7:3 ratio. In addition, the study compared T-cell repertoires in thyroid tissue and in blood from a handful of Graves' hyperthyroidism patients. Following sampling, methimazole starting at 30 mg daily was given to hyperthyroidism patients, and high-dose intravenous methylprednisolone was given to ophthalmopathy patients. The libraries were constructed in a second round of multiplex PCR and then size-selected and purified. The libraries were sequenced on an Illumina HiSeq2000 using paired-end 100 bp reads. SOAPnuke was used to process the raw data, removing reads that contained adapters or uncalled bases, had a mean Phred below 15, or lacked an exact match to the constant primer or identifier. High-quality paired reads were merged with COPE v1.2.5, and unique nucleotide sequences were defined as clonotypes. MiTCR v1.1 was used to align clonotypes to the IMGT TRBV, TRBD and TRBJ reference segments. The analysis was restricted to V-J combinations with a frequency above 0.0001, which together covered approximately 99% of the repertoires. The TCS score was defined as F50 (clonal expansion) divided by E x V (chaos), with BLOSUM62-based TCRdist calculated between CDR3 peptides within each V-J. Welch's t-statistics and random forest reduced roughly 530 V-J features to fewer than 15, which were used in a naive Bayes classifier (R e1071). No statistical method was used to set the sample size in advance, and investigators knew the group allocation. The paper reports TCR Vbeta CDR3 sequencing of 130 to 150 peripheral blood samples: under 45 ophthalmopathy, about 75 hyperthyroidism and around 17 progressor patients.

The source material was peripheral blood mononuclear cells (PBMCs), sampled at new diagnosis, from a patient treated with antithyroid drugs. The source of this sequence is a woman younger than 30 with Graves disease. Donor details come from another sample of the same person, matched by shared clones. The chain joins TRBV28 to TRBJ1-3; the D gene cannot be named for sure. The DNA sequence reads TGTGCCAGCAGTTTATTGGCGGGGTCTGGAAACACCATATATTTT. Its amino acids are CASSLLAGSGNTIYF.